This T cell receptor beta chain was identified in a study of neurological immune-mediated disorders. Whole-study results and caveats: Phylogenetic grouping assigned the repertoires of 18 of 34 multiple sclerosis patients to a single related-CDR3 cluster, representing a possible signature. Because no CDR3 amino acid sequences were shared across subjects by expanded clones, private repertoires were suggested in all groups.

2 million unsorted PBMCs were stored in RNAlater at -80 °C before RNA extraction. This clonotype came up many times. Its antigen is as yet unknown. With 10-nucleotide random UMIs, 5'RACE was used to make the cDNA. TCRdb independently ran MiXCR on the 5' RACE reads; one entry per CDR3 protein. The data show 55,000 to 70,000 distinct CDR3 sequences, approximately 3.3% seen once. Material for sequencing was PBMCs. This TCR derives from a woman aged 50 to 60 with multiple sclerosis.

CDR3 sequence: CASSWGTSDEQYF. The CDR3 DNA reads TGCGCCAGCAGCTGGGGGACTAGCGACGAGCAGTACTTC. The rearrangement joins TRBV5-1 to TRBJ2-7; 10 nucleotides match TRBD2. The length of the CDR3 is 13 residues. V dropped 3 bases and J dropped 5; count of bases not matched to a gene: 2. In germline, CDR1 is SGHRS, CDR2 YFSETQ.